This T cell receptor (beta chain) was retrieved from a study of T-cell memory formation after mild COVID-19. Findings of the study overall: Clones that contracted clustered mainly in CM and EM if CD4+ and in EMRA if CD8+. Confirmation of SARS-CoV-2 specificity was lacking for second-wave clones peaking day 37. Pre-infection memory harbored some responding clones, suggesting cross-reactive memory joined.

TCRdb fed the 5' RACE reads into MiXCR, producing one record per CDR3 protein. The table includes a few hundred thousand distinct CDR3 sequences, approximately 20% detected once. As to this clonotype: The antigen remains unidentified.

V lost 4 bases to trimming and J lost 1 base, with 10 bases between them. CDR1 and CDR2 from the germline V gene are MGHRA and YSYEKL. There are 15 residues in the CDR3. The chain links TRBV4-1 to TRBJ2-2; D is unresolved. This TCR derives from a young man who had mild COVID-19 (a few samples of this study predate the infection). Cell type and time point are not known. Material: PBMCs or a T cell subset sorted from them (not recorded which). CDR3 residues: CASSPEQLNTGELFF. The DNA of the CDR3 is TGCGCCAGCAGCCCCGAGCAGTTGAACACCGGGGAGCTGTTTTTT.